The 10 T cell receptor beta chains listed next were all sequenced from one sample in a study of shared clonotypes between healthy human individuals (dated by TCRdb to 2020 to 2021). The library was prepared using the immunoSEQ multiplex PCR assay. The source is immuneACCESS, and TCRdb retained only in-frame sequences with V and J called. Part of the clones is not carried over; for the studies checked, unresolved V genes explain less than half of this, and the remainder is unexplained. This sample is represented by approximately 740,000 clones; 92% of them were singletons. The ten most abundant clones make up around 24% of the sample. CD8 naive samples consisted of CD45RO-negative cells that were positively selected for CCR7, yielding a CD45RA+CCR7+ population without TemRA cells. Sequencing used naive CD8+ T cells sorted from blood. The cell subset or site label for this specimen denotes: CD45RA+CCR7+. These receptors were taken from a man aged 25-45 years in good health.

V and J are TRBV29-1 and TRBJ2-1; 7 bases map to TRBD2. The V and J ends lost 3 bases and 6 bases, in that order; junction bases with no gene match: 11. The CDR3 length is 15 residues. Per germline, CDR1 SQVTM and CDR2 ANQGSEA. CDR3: CSVDLRGGRPNEQFF. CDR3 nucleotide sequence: TGCAGCGTTGATCTGCGTGGCGGGAGACCCAATGAGCAGTTCTTC.

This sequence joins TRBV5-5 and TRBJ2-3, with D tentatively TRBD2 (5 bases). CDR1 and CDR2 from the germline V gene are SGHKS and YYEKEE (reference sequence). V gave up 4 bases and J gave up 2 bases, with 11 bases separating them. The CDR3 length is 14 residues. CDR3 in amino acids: CASSLASITDTQYF. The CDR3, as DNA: TGTGCCAGCAGCCTCGCTAGCATCACAGATACGCAGTATTTT.

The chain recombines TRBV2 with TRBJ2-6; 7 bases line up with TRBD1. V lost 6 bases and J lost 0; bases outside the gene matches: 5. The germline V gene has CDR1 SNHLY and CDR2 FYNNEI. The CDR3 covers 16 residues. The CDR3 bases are TGTGCCAGCAGGGGAGACAGGGCCTCTGGGGCCAACGTCCTGACTTTC. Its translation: CASRGDRASGANVLTF.

CDR3 DNA sequence: TGTGCCAGCAGTTACGGATGGTCCGATGAGCAGTTCTTC. Encoded protein: CASSYGWSDEQFF. The chain recombines TRBV6-5 with TRBJ2-1; D is undetermined. Germline loops: CDR1 MNHEY, CDR2 SVGAGI. With 2 bases removed from V and 8 bases from J, the gap between germline ends came to 10 bases. The CDR3 consists of 13 residues.

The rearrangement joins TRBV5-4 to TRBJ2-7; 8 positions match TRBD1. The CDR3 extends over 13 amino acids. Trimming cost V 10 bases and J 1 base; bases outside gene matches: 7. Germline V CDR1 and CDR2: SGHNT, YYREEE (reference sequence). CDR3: CAGSRTGSYEQYF. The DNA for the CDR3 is TGTGCCGGTTCAAGGACAGGGTCCTACGAGCAGTACTTC.

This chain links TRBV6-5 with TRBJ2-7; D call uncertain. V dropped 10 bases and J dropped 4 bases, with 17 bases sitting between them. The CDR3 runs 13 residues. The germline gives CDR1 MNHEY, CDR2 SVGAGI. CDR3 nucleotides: TGTGCCACCTCAGTGGGCAGGACGTACGAGCAGTACTTC. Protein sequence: CATSVGRTYEQYF.

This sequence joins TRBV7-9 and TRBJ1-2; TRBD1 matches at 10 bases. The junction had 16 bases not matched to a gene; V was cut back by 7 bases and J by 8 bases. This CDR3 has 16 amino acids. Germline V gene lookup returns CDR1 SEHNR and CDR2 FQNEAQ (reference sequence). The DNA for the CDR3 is TGTGCCAGCACCCCGGGACAGGGGACGCTCTCGAAGGGCTACACCTTC. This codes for CASTPGQGTLSKGYTF. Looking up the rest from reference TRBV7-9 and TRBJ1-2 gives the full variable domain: DTGVSQNPRHKITKRGQNVTFRCDPISEHNRLYWYRQTLGQGPEFLTYFQNEAQLEKSRLLSDRFSAERPKGSFSTLEIQRTEQGDSAMYLCASTPGQGTLSKGYTFGSGTRLTVV.

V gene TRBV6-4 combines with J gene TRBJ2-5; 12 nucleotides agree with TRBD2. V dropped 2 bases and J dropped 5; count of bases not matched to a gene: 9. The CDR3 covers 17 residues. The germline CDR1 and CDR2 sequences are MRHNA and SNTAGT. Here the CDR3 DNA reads TGTGCCAGCAGTGACGAATCCTCTAGCGGGAGGGGGGAGACCCAGTACTTC. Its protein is CASSDESSSGRGETQYF.

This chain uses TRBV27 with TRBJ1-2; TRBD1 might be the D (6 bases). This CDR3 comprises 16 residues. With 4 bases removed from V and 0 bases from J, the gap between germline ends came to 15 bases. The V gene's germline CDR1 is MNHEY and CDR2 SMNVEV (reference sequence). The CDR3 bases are TGTGCCAGCAGTTCAAAAAGGACAGAACCTAACTATGGCTACACCTTC. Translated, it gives CASSSKRTEPNYGYTF.

CDR3 bases: TGTGCCAGCAGCGACTGGACGGGGGATGAGCAGTTCTTC. It codes for CASSDWTGDEQFF. The genes are TRBV9 and TRBJ2-1, with D possibly matching TRBD2 (6 bases). V was pared by 3 bases and J by 8 bases, with 12 bases between. The CDR3 contains 13 residues. CDR1 and CDR2 (germline): SGDLS, YYNGEE. Together with reference TRBV9 and TRBJ2-1, the CDR3 gives the full variable domain: DSGVTQTPKHLITATGQRVTLRCSPRSGDLSVYWYQQSLDQGLQFLIQYYNGEERAKGNILERFSAQQFPDLHSELNLSSLELGDSALYFCASSDWTGDEQFFGPGTRLTVL.